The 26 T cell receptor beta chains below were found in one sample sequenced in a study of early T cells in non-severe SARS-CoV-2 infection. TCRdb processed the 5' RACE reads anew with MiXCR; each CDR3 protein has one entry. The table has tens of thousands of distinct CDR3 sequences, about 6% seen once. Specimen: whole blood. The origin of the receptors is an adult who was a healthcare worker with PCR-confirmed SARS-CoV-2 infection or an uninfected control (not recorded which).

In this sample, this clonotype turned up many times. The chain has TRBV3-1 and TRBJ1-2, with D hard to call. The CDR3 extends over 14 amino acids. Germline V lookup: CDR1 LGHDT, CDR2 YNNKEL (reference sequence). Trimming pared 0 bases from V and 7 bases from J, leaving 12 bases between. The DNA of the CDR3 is TGTGCCAGCAGCCAAGATGGCGTGGGCGGTGGCTACACCTTC. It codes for CASSQDGVGGGYTF.

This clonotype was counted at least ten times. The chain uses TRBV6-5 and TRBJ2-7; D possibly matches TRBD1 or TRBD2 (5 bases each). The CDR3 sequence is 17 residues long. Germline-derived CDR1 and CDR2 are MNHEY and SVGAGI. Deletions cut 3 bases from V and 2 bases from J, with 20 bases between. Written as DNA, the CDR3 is TGTGCCAGCAGTTATCTAGGGTCCGGGACCATCACCTACGAGCAGTACTTC. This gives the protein CASSYLGSGTITYEQYF.

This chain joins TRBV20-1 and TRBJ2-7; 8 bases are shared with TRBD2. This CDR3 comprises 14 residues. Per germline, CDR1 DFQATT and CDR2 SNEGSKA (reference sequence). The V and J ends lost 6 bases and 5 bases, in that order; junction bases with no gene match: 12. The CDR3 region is CSAGPRGRYHEQYF. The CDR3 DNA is TGCAGTGCCGGGCCCCGCGGGAGGTATCACGAGCAGTACTTC.

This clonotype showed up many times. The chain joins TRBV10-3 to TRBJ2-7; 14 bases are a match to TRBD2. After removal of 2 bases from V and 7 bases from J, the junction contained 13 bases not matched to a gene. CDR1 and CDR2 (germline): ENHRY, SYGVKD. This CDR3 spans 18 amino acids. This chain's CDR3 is CAISENEPGLAGAGEQYF. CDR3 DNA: TGTGCCATCAGTGAGAACGAACCGGGACTAGCGGGAGCGGGTGAGCAGTACTTC.

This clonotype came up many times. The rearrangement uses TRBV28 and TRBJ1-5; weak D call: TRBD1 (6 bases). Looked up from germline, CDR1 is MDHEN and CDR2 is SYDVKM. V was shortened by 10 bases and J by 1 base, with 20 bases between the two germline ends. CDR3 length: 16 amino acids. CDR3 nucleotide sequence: TGTGCCACCGTTACCGCAGGGGTGGGAAGCAATCAGCCCCAGCATTTT. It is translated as CATVTAGVGSNQPQHF.

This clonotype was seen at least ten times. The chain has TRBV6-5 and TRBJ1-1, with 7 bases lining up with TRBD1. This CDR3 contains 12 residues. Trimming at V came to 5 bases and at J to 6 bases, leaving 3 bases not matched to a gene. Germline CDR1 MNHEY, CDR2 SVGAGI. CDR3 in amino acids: CASSHTGAEAFF. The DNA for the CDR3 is TGTGCCAGCAGTCACACAGGGGCTGAAGCTTTCTTT.

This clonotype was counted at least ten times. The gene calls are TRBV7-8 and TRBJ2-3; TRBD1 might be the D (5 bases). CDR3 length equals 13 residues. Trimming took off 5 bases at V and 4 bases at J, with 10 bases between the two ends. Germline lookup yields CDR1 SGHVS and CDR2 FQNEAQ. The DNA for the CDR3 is TGTGCCAGCAGCGCCCCAGGGTCAGATACGCAGTATTTT. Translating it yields CASSAPGSDTQYF.

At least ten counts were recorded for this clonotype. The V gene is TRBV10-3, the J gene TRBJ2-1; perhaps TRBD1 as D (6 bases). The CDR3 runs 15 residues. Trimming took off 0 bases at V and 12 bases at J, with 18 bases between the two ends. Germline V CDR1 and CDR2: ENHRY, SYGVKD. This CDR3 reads CAISESWTVLLGQFF. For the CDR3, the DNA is TGTGCCATCAGTGAGTCGTGGACAGTCCTTCTTGGGCAGTTCTTC.

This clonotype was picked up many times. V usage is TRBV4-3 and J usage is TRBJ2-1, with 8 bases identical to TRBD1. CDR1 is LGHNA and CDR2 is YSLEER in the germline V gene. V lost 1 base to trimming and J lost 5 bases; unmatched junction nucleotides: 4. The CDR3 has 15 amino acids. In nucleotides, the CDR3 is TGCGCCAGCAGCCAAGGCCCGGGACAGGACAATGAGCAGTTCTTC. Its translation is CASSQGPGQDNEQFF.

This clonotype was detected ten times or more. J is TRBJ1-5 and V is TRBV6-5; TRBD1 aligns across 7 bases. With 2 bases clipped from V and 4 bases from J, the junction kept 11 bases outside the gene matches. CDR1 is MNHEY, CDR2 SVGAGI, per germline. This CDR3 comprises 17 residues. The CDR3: CASSYGVGGLYNQPQHF. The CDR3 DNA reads TGTGCCAGCAGTTACGGCGTAGGGGGCCTTTATAATCAGCCCCAGCATTTT.

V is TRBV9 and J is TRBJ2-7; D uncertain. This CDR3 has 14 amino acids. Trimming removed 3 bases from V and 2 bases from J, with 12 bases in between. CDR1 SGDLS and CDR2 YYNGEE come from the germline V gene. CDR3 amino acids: CASSAGGSTYEQYF. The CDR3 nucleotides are TGTGCCAGCAGCGCCGGCGGAAGCACCTACGAGCAGTACTTC.

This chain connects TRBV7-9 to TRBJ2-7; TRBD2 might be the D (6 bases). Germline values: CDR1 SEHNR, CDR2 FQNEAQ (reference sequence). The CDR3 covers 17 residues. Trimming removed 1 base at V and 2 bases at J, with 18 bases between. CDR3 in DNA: TGTGCCAGCAGCTTAGATTTCGGCGGGATGGTTCCCTACGAGCAGTACTTC. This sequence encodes CASSLDFGGMVPYEQYF.

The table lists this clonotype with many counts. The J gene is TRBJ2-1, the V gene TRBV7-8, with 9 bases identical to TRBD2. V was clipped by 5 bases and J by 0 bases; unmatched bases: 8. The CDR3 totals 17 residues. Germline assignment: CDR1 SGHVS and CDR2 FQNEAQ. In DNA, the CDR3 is TGTGCCAGCAGCCGTGGAGTAGCGGGAGCCTCCTACAATGAGCAGTTCTTC. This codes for CASSRGVAGASYNEQFF. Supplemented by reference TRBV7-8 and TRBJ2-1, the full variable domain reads GAGVSQSPRYKVAKRGQDVALRCDPISGHVSLFWYQQALGQGPEFLTYFQNEAQLDKSGLPSDRFFAERPEGSVSTLKIQRTQQEDSAVYLCASSRGVAGASYNEQFFGPGTRLTVL.

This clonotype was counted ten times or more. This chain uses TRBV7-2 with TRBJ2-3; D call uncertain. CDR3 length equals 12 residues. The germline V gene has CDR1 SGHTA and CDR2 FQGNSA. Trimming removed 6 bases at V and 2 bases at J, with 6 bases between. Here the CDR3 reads CASSSYTDTQYF. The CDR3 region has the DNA TGTGCCAGCAGTTCCTACACAGATACGCAGTATTTT.

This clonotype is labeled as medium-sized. CDR3 loop: CSARRGIGLDEQFF. CDR3 in DNA: TGCAGCGCACGCAGGGGGATCGGTTTGGATGAGCAGTTCTTC. The rearrangement uses TRBV29-1 and TRBJ2-1; TRBD1 matches at 7 bases. Germline CDR1 SQVTM, CDR2 ANQGSEA. The ends lost 7 bases at V and 8 bases at J; junction bases unmatched: 14. The CDR3 spans 14 residues.

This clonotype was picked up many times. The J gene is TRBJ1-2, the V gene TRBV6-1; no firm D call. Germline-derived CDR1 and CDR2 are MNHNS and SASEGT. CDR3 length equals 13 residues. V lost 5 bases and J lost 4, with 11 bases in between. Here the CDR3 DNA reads TGTGCCAGCAGTCGGACCGTCTTCTATGGCTACACCTTC. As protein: CASSRTVFYGYTF.

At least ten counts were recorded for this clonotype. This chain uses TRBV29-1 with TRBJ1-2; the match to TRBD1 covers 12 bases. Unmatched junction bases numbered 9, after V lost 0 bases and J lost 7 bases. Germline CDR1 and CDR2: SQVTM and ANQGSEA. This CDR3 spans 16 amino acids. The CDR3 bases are TGCAGCGTTGAAGATTACCGGGACAGGGGGCAGAGTGGCTACACCTTC. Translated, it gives CSVEDYRDRGQSGYTF.

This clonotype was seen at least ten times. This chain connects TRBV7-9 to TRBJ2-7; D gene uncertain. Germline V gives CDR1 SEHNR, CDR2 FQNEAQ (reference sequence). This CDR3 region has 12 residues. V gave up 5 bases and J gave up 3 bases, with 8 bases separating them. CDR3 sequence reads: CASSPMGYEQYF. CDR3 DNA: TGTGCCAGCAGCCCTATGGGCTACGAGCAGTACTTC. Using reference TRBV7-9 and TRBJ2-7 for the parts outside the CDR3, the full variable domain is DTGVSQNPRHKITKRGQNVTFRCDPISEHNRLYWYRQTLGQGPEFLTYFQNEAQLEKSRLLSDRFSAERPKGSFSTLEIQRTEQGDSAMYLCASSPMGYEQYFGPGTRLTVT.

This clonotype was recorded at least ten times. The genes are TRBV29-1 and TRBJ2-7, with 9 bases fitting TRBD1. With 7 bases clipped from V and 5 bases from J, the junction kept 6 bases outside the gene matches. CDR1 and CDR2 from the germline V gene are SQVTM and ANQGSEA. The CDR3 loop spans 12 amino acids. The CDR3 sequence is CSARTGVDEQYF. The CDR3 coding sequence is TGCAGCGCCCGGACAGGGGTAGACGAGCAGTACTTC.

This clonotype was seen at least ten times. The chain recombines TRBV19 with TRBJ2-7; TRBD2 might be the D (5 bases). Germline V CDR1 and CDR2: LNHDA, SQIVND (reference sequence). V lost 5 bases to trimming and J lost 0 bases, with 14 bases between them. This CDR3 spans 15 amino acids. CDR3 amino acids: CASSERTGSSYEQYF. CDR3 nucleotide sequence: TGTGCCAGTAGTGAAAGGACGGGGAGCTCCTACGAGCAGTACTTC.

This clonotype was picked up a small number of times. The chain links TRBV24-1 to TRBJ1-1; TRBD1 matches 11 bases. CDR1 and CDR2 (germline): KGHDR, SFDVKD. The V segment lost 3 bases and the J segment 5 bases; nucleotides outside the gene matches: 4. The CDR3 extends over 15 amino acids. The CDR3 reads CATSDPGTGGTEAFF. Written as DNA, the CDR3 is TGTGCCACCAGTGATCCGGGGACAGGGGGGACTGAAGCTTTCTTT.

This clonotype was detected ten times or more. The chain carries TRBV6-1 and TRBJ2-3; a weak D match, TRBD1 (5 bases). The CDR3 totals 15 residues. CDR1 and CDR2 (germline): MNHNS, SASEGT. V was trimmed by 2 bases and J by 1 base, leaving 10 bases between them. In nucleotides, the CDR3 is TGTGCCAGCAGTGAATGGTGGGGCGGCACAGATACGCAGTATTTT. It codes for CASSEWWGGTDTQYF.

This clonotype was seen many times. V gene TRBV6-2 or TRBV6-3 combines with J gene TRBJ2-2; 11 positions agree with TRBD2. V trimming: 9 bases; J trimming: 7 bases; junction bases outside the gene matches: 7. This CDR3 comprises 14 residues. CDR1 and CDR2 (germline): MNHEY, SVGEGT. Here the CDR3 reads CASSGRALGGELFF. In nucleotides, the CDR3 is TGTGCCAGTAGCGGGAGGGCCCTCGGCGGGGAGCTGTTTTTT.

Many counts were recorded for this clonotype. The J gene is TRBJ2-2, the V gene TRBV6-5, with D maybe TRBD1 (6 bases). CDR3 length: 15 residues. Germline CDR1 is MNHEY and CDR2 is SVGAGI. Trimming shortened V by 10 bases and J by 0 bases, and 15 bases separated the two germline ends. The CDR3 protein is CATQWDTSNTGELFF. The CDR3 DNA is TGTGCCACCCAATGGGACACCTCGAACACCGGGGAGCTGTTTTTT.

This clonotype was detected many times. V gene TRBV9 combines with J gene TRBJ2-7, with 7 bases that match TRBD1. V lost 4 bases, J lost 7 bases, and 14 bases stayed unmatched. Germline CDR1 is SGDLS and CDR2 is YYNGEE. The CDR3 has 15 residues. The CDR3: CASSTPGTDISEQYF. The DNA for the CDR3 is TGTGCCAGCAGCACCCCCGGGACAGACATATCGGAGCAGTACTTC.

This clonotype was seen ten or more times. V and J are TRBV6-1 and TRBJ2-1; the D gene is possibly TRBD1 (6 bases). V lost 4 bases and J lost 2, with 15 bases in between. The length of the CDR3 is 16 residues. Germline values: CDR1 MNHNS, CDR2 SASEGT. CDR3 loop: CASSAYRDLPYNEQFF. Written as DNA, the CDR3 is TGTGCCAGCAGTGCATACAGGGACCTCCCCTACAATGAGCAGTTCTTC.